Below, 24 T cell receptor beta chains from the same sample are listed, as sequenced in a study of shared clonotypes between healthy human individuals. The repertoire was sequenced with immunoSEQ multiplex PCR; TCRdb's copy has only in-frame clones and lacks some. The sample holds hundreds of thousands of clones; around 74% are singletons and the top ten take over 1.5%. The sample comprised memory CD4+ T cells sorted from blood. Regarding subset: CD45RA-negative fraction. These receptors originate from a young woman in good health.

The chain employs TRBV6-1 and TRBJ2-3, with D tentatively TRBD2 (6 bases). Per germline, CDR1 MNHNS and CDR2 SASEGT. This CDR3 is 14 amino acids long. V was pared by 7 bases and J by 2 bases, with 13 bases between. CDR3 coding DNA: TGTGCCAGCACCAAGGGCGGGGACACAGATACGCAGTATTTT. Its protein product is CASTKGGDTDTQYF.

V usage is TRBV5-4 and J usage is TRBJ2-2; 13 bases map to TRBD2. This CDR3 is built from 17 residues. The ends lost 4 bases at V and 5 bases at J; junction bases unmatched: 8. Germline assignment: CDR1 SGHNT and CDR2 YYREEE (reference sequence). The CDR3 nucleotides read TGTGCCAGCAGCAGGACTAGCGGGAGCGTAGGGACCGGGGAGCTGTTTTTT. It yields the protein CASSRTSGSVGTGELFF.

This clone was recorded at least ten times. The V and J genes are TRBV7-3 and TRBJ2-5, with D perhaps TRBD1 or TRBD2 (5 bases each). The CDR3 runs 13 residues. Trimming took 3 bases from V and 5 from J, leaving 10 bases between them. Germline V lookup: CDR1 SGHTA, CDR2 FQGTGA. The CDR3 is CASSFGARETQYF. CDR3 nucleotide sequence: TGTGCCAGCAGCTTCGGGGCGAGGGAGACCCAGTACTTC.

This chain uses TRBV11-2 with TRBJ1-2; the match to TRBD1 covers 10 bases. Unmatched junction bases numbered 6, after V lost 2 bases and J lost 6 bases. CDR1 and CDR2 from the germline V gene are SGHAT and FQNNGV. The CDR3 has 15 amino acids. The DNA for the CDR3 is TGTGCCAGCAGCTTAACCGGGACAGGGGAGAATGGCTACACCTTC. Translation gives CASSLTGTGENGYTF.

The V and J genes are TRBV14 and TRBJ1-2, with D possibly TRBD1 on 5 matching bases. The length of the CDR3 is 16 residues. Germline V gene sequence: CDR1 SGHDN, CDR2 FVKESK. V lost 4 bases and J 1 base, leaving 16 bases between the germline ends. CDR3 protein: CASSRYPGRNNYGYTF. In DNA form, the CDR3 reads TGTGCCAGCAGCCGGTACCCGGGACGGAATAACTATGGCTACACCTTC.

For this clone: With only one base between it and a far larger clone, this is likely a read error. The chain uses TRBV6-5 and TRBJ1-5; 9 bases line up with TRBD1. CDR3 length: 14 amino acids. The V gene's germline CDR1 is MNHEY and CDR2 SVGAGI. CDR3 protein: CTSSDRGGNQPQHF. The DNA of the CDR3 is TGTACCAGCAGTGACAGGGGGGGCAATCAGCCCCAGCATTTT.

V and J are TRBV28 and TRBJ2-1, with 14 bases fitting TRBD2. From germline, CDR1 is MDHEN and CDR2 SYDVKM. The V segment lost 3 bases and the J segment 10 bases; nucleotides outside the gene matches: 8. The CDR3 extends over 16 amino acids. CDR3 bases: TGTGCCAGCAGTTTTGCCGGACTAGCGGGAGGCAGCGAGCAGTTCTTC. Its protein product is CASSFAGLAGGSEQFF.

This clone has just a few counts. The sample has other DNA sequences that encode this CDR3 too. The chain recombines TRBV19 with TRBJ2-3, with 9 positions matching TRBD2. V was pared by 3 bases and J by 6 bases, with 1 base of the junction left unmatched. The germline V gene encodes CDR1 LNHDA and CDR2 SQIVND (reference sequence). The CDR3 spans 13 residues. DNA of the CDR3: TGTGCCAGTAGTATCGGACTAGCGGATACGCAGTATTTT. This encodes CASSIGLADTQYF.

The chain links TRBV28 to TRBJ2-7, with D perhaps assigned TRBD1 or TRBD2 (5 bases each). Germline V gives CDR1 MDHEN, CDR2 SYDVKM. CDR3 length: 14 residues. V was trimmed by 6 bases and J by 4 bases, leaving 16 bases between them. The chain's CDR3 is CASSRAGGTYEQYF. CDR3 DNA: TGTGCCAGCAGCCGGGCTGGGGGAACGTACGAGCAGTACTTC.

The rearrangement uses TRBV5-1 and TRBJ1-1; no definite D call. CDR1 is SGHRS, CDR2 YFSETQ, per germline. Trimming removed 4 bases at V and 1 base at J, with 23 bases between. This CDR3 contains 18 residues. CDR3 bases: TGCGCCAGCAGCCCGGGAATTGTGCGGACGACGGGGAACACTGAAGCTTTCTTT. Amino acid sequence: CASSPGIVRTTGNTEAFF.

The chain carries TRBV7-7 and TRBJ2-5; weak D call: TRBD2 (5 bases). CDR1 is SSHAT and CDR2 is FNYEAQ in the germline V gene (reference sequence). V was trimmed by 4 bases and J by 5 bases, leaving 11 bases between them. This CDR3 comprises 13 residues. The CDR3 DNA sequence: TGTGCCAGCAGCTACAACCCGGGGGAGACCCAGTACTTC. Amino acids: CASSYNPGETQYF.

In its sample, this clone was seen a few times. The CDR3 here is CASSRQRDLPQHF. The CDR3 DNA reads TGTGCCAGCAGTCGCCAGCGCGATCTGCCCCAGCATTTT. This chain joins TRBV27 and TRBJ1-5; D is unresolved. There are 13 residues in the CDR3. Germline V lookup: CDR1 MNHEY, CDR2 SMNVEV (reference sequence). V was clipped by 5 bases and J by 9 bases, with 14 bases between them.

J is TRBJ2-1 and V is TRBV11-2; possible D gene TRBD2, 6 bases. CDR3 length equals 16 residues. CDR1 is SGHAT, CDR2 FQNNGV, per germline. Trimming shortened V by 6 bases and J by 10 bases, and 25 bases separated the two germline ends. The CDR3 DNA reads as TGTGCCAGCAGTCAAACCTCGCCCTCGGGGGTCAAGGAGCAGTTCTTC. Amino acid sequence: CASSQTSPSGVKEQFF.

The chain links TRBV29-1 to TRBJ2-7; D perhaps matches TRBD1 (6 bases). V was shortened by 6 bases and J by 3 bases, with 9 bases between the two germline ends. The CDR3 sequence is 11 residues long. Per germline, CDR1 SQVTM and CDR2 ANQGSEA. The CDR3 protein is CSVGDNYEQYF. DNA for the CDR3: TGCAGCGTCGGGGACAACTACGAGCAGTACTTC.

The chain links TRBV4-1 to TRBJ2-3; 9 bases fit TRBD2. Per germline, CDR1 MGHRA and CDR2 YSYEKL. V lost 3 bases to trimming and J lost 1 base; unmatched junction nucleotides: 5. The CDR3 contains 16 residues. CDR3 loop: CASSHQTSGRTDTQYF. The CDR3 nucleotides are TGCGCCAGCAGCCACCAGACTAGCGGCCGCACAGATACGCAGTATTTT.

The chain joins TRBV7-2 to TRBJ2-7; TRBD1 matches at 11 bases. The germline V gene has CDR1 SGHTA and CDR2 FQGNSA. V shed 1 base and J 3 bases; nucleotides not matched to a gene: 5. The CDR3 has 16 amino acids. The CDR3 DNA reads TGTGCCAGCAGCTTAGTAGCCGGGACAGGGGGCTACGAGCAGTACTTC. This translates into CASSLVAGTGGYEQYF.

The genes are TRBV19 and TRBJ2-1, with D unresolved. Germline values: CDR1 LNHDA, CDR2 SQIVND (reference sequence). Trimming pared 3 bases from V and 3 bases from J, leaving 12 bases between. The CDR3 runs to 15 residues. CDR3 nucleotide sequence: TGTGCCAGTAGTATCTCTTCCGAAGTCTACAATGAGCAGTTCTTC. Amino acid sequence: CASSISSEVYNEQFF.

The J gene is TRBJ1-5, the V gene TRBV19, with D possibly matching TRBD1 (5 bases). The CDR3 spans 14 residues. CDR1 LNHDA and CDR2 SQIVND come from the germline V gene (reference sequence). Trimming stripped 3 bases from V and 7 bases from J, with 13 bases between. CDR3 DNA sequence: TGTGCCAGTAGTATCCCAACAGGTTACCAGCCCCAGCATTTT. Translation: CASSIPTGYQPQHF.

The rearrangement joins TRBV5-5 to TRBJ2-7, with D maybe TRBD1 (5 bases). Germline V gene data show CDR1 as SGHKS and CDR2 as YYEKEE (reference sequence). Trimming left V 0 bases short and J 6 bases short, with 7 bases between. The CDR3 covers 12 residues. The CDR3 region is CASSLARVEQYF. DNA of the CDR3: TGTGCCAGCAGCTTGGCCAGGGTCGAGCAGTACTTC.

This clone was recorded a few times. Distinct nucleotide sequences in the sample also encode this CDR3. This chain connects TRBV5-1 to TRBJ2-1, with TRBD2 matching over 11 bases. The J segment lost 4 bases and the V segment lost 4 bases, leaving 4 bases of the junction unmatched. The CDR3 covers 15 residues. Germline lookup yields CDR1 SGHRS and CDR2 YFSETQ. The CDR3: CASSVGTSGYNEQFF. CDR3 sequence (DNA): TGCGCCAGCAGCGTGGGGACTAGCGGTTACAATGAGCAGTTCTTC.

In its sample, this clone was seen a few times. The CDR3 reads CASSPDGGRVYEQYF. CDR3 sequence (DNA): TGCGCCAGCAGCCCGGACGGGGGGCGCGTCTACGAGCAGTACTTC. The J gene is TRBJ2-7, the V gene TRBV5-1; D is perhaps TRBD2 (7 bases). The CDR3 consists of 15 residues. V lost 4 bases and J lost 3, with 17 bases in between. CDR1 is SGHRS and CDR2 is YFSETQ in the germline V gene.

The table lists this clone with a few counts. J is TRBJ2-5 and V is TRBV29-1, with D possibly TRBD1 on 5 matching bases. The J call could be wrong; TRBJ2-7 is a better fit for the DNA end. This CDR3 comprises 12 residues. CDR1 is SQVTM and CDR2 is ANQGSEA in the germline V gene. The CDR3 loop reads CSVSRGNYEQYF. DNA for the CDR3: TGCAGCGTTTCAAGGGGAAACTACGAGCAGTACTTC.

About this clone itself: The same CDR3 arises from other DNA sequences in this sample as well. The chain recombines TRBV5-1 with TRBJ1-4; D not resolved. The V gene lost 1 base and the J gene lost 0 bases, with 4 bases spanning the gap. The CDR3 loop spans 14 amino acids. CDR1 SGHRS and CDR2 YFSETQ come from the germline V gene. The CDR3 protein is CASSLSATNEKLFF. The CDR3 region has the DNA TGCGCCAGCAGCTTGTCTGCAACTAATGAAAAACTGTTTTTT.

This clone has a count of ten or more. The chain combines TRBV30 with TRBJ2-1; possible D gene TRBD2, 6 bases. The CDR3 loop spans 13 amino acids. With 0 bases removed from V and 9 bases from J, the gap between germline ends came to 12 bases. Germline loops: CDR1 GTSNPN, CDR2 SVGIG (reference sequence). The CDR3 spells CAWSVWLAREQFF. The CDR3 coding sequence is TGTGCCTGGAGTGTATGGCTAGCGCGTGAGCAGTTCTTC.